The rows below give T cell receptor beta chains drawn from one sample of a study of T cell responses to AZD1222 COVID-19 vaccine. Measured with immunoSEQ multiplex PCR; TCRdb has only the in-frame clones, and not every one. This table has more than 110,000 clones, 93% appearing once. The material was peripheral blood, obtained on day 0 of AZD1222 vaccination. The receptors here all came from an adult in good health. Both conserved end residues are part of each CDR3. D genes are given only for firm matches. Rows may omit the clone size; those that give it use once, few, many or a size class.

clone_size j_call d_call v_call cdr3_nt cdr3_aa
NA TRBJ1-4 NA TRBV15 TGTGCCACCAGCAGAGGGGTAGAACTGTTTTTT CATSRGVELFF
NA TRBJ2-7 NA TRBV5-1 TGCGCCAGCAGCTTGCTGGTTAGCTCCTACGAGCAGTACTTC CASSLLVSSYEQYF
few TRBJ1-1 NA TRBV27 TGTGCCAGCAGTTACACCGGGAGGCCGGTGGCTTTCTTT CASSYTGRPVAFF
NA TRBJ1-5 NA TRBV4-1 TGCGCCAGCAGCCCCAGGGACACTAATCAGCCCCAGCATTTT CASSPRDTNQPQHF
NA TRBJ2-2 NA TRBV18 TGTGCCAGCTCACCAGCGTATGCGAACACCGGGGAGCTGTTTTTT CASSPAYANTGELFF
NA TRBJ2-3 NA TRBV9 TGTGCCAGCAGCTATCGGACAGAAGATACGCAGTATTTT CASSYRTEDTQYF
NA TRBJ2-5 TRBD2 TRBV5-4 TGTGCCAGCAGCTTGGTCCCGGGACTAGCTAGTGAGACCCAGTACTTC CASSLVPGLASETQYF
NA TRBJ1-1 NA TRBV28 TGTGCCAGCAGTTTAGAGATAGACACTGAAGCTTTCTTT CASSLEIDTEAFF
few TRBJ2-2 TRBD2 TRBV25-1 TGTGCCAGCAGTGAATTAGAGCGGGAGGCCGGGGAGCTGTTTTTT CASSELEREAGELFF
NA TRBJ1-1 NA TRBV6-6 TGTGCCAGCAGCCCTAGTTCGGGGGCATACACTGAAGCTTTCTTT CASSPSSGAYTEAFF
NA TRBJ1-6 TRBD1 TRBV6-5 TGTGCCGGGCAGACAGGGGAAAATTCACCCCTCCACTTT CAGQTGENSPLHF
once TRBJ2-7 TRBD2 TRBV5-1 TGCGCCAGCAGCTCCCGGACTAGCGGGAGTTACGAGCAGTACTTC CASSSRTSGSYEQYF
once TRBJ2-3 NA TRBV6-5 TGTGCCAGCAAGCCTTCTAGCACAGATACGCAGTATTTT CASKPSSTDTQYF
NA TRBJ2-2 TRBD1 TRBV5-1 TGCGCCAGCAGCTTGAGGGACAGGGGCTCCGGGACCGGGGAGCTGTTTTTT CASSLRDRGSGTGELFF
NA TRBJ2-3 NA TRBV11-2 TGTGCCAGCAGCTTCGGAGGGGGGGTCACAGATACGCAGTATTTT CASSFGGGVTDTQYF
NA TRBJ2-7 NA TRBV28 TGTGCCAGCAGGAGGCAGGTAATCCACGAGCAGTACTTC CASRRQVIHEQYF
NA TRBJ2-7 TRBD2 TRBV5-1 TGCGCCAGCGGGCCGACTAGCGGGAGCTACGAGCAGTACTTC CASGPTSGSYEQYF
NA TRBJ2-7 NA TRBV2 TGTGCCAGCAGAGCCGACAGCGACGAGCAGTACTTC CASRADSDEQYF
NA TRBJ2-2 NA TRBV12-3/TRBV12-4 TGTGCCAGCAGTTTTCCGGACGGGGAGCTGTTTTTT CASSFPDGELFF
NA TRBJ2-1 NA TRBV11-3 TGTGCCAGCAGCTTGACTAGTACAGGTGAGCAGTTCTTC CASSLTSTGEQFF
NA TRBJ1-1 NA TRBV9 TGTGCCAGCAGCGTGGCACACAGGAACACTGAAGCTTTCTTT CASSVAHRNTEAFF
NA TRBJ2-1 NA TRBV19 TGTGCCAGTAGTATTAGGGTGTCTAGCAGGTACAATGAGCAGTTCTTC CASSIRVSSRYNEQFF
NA TRBJ2-2 TRBD2 TRBV7-2 TGTGCCAGCAGCCCAGGACTAGTTGAGGCCGGGGAGCTGTTTTTT CASSPGLVEAGELFF
NA TRBJ2-1 NA TRBV28 TGTGCCAGCAGTTTTATAGGTCAAGGGGTGGATGAGCAGTTCTTC CASSFIGQGVDEQFF
NA TRBJ2-5 NA TRBV27 TGTGCCAGCAGGCATCGGCAGGGGACCCAGTACTTC CASRHRQGTQYF
NA TRBJ2-3 NA TRBV6-1 TGTGCCAGCAGTGAGACTAGTGATTACTCAGATACGCAGTATTTT CASSETSDYSDTQYF
NA TRBJ1-3 NA TRBV5-1 TGCGCCAGCAGCTTGGATGGGACACTAAACACCATATATTTT CASSLDGTLNTIYF
NA TRBJ2-2 TRBD2 TRBV11-2 TGTGCCAGCAGCTTAGTCCTAGCGGATAACACCGGGGAGCTGTTTTTT CASSLVLADNTGELFF
NA TRBJ2-6 TRBD1 TRBV6-1 TGTGCCAGCAGTGACACAGGGGGCTCTGGGGCCAACGTCCTGACTTTC CASSDTGGSGANVLTF
NA TRBJ1-2 NA TRBV24-1 TGTGCCACCAGTGATAATATGAGCGGCTACACCTTC CATSDNMSGYTF
NA TRBJ2-1 TRBD2 TRBV5-4 TGTGCCAGCACCAATAGCGGGAGGGCCCGGAATGAGCAGTTCTTC CASTNSGRARNEQFF
NA TRBJ1-5 NA TRBV30 TGTGCCTGGGGTAGGGATGGGGTGAATCAGCCCCAGCATTTT CAWGRDGVNQPQHF
once TRBJ1-2 NA TRBV12-3/TRBV12-4 TGTGCCAGCAGTTTAGGGAATTTCTACGGCTACACCTTC CASSLGNFYGYTF
NA TRBJ1-3 NA TRBV3-1/TRBV3-2 TGTGCCAGCAGCCAAGTCTCTGGAAACACCATATATTTT CASSQVSGNTIYF
NA TRBJ2-7 NA TRBV27 TGTGCCAGCAGTTTATACGCCCGCCAGAGTTACGAGCAGTACTTC CASSLYARQSYEQYF
NA TRBJ2-1 TRBD2 TRBV10-1 TGCGCCAGCAGTGAGATGTCTACTAGCGGGAGGGTTGAGCAGTTCTTC CASSEMSTSGRVEQFF
NA TRBJ2-1 NA TRBV4-1 TGCGCCAGCAGCCTACTAGCTGGAATCTACAATGAGCAGTTCTTC CASSLLAGIYNEQFF
once TRBJ1-5 TRBD1 TRBV10-2 TGCGCCAGCAGTGAGACAGGGGAGGACAATCAGCCCCAGCATTTT CASSETGEDNQPQHF
NA TRBJ2-1 TRBD2 TRBV10-3 TGTGCCACGGGACTAGCGGACAATGAGCAGTTCTTC CATGLADNEQFF
NA TRBJ2-3 NA TRBV5-4 TGTGCCAGCAGCTTGGGAGGGGGAGGGCCAGATACGCAGTATTTT CASSLGGGGPDTQYF
NA TRBJ2-2 NA TRBV5-6 TGTGCCAGCAGCTTGGGACCAAACACCGGGGAGCTGTTTTTT CASSLGPNTGELFF
NA TRBJ1-5 TRBD1 TRBV7-3 TGTGCCAGCAGCTTAAAGGGACAGGGGAATGGTAGCAATCAGCCCCAGCATTTT CASSLKGQGNGSNQPQHF
few TRBJ2-2 NA TRBV12-3/TRBV12-4 TGTGCCAGCAGGACTTTCAACACCGGGGAGCTGTTTTTT CASRTFNTGELFF
NA TRBJ1-3 NA TRBV10-2 TGCGCCAGCAGCGGGACGGTCTCTGGAAACACCATATATTTT CASSGTVSGNTIYF
NA TRBJ2-1 NA TRBV5-5 TGTGCCAGCAGCTTGGGCGGGCGAGAGGACAATGAGCAGTTCTTC CASSLGGREDNEQFF
NA TRBJ2-1 TRBD2 TRBV10-2 TGCGCCAGCAGTGAACCTTTGACTAGCCGAAGCTACAATGAGCAGTTCTTC CASSEPLTSRSYNEQFF
NA TRBJ2-1 TRBD2 TRBV30 TGTGCCTGGGGGGACTACCGTTACAATGAGCAGTTCTTC CAWGDYRYNEQFF
NA TRBJ2-2 TRBD2 TRBV11-3 TGTGCCAGCAGCTTCGGGGGGGACCCGAACACCGGGGAGCTGTTTTTT CASSFGGDPNTGELFF